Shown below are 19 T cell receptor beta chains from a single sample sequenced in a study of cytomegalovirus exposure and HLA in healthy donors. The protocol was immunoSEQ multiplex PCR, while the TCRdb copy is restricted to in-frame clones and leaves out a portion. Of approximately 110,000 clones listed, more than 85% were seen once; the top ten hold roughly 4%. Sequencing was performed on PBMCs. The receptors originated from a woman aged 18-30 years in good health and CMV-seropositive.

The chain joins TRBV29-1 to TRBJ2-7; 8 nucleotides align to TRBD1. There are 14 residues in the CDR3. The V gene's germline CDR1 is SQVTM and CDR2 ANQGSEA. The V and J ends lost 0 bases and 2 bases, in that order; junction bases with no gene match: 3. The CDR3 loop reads CSVEDTTGAYEQYF. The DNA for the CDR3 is TGCAGCGTTGAAGATACGACAGGGGCCTACGAGCAGTACTTC.

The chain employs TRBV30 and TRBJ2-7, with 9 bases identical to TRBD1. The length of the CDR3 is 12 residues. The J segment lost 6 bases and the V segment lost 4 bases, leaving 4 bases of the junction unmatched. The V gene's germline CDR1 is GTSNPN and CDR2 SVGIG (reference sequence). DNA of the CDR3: TGTGCCTGGAAGGGACAGGGTGGCGAGCAGTACTTC. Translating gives CAWKGQGGEQYF. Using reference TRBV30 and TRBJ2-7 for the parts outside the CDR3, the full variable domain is SQTIHQWPATLVQPVGSPLSLECTVEGTSNPNLYWYRQAAGRGLQLLFYSVGIGQISSEVPQNLSASRPQDRQFILSSKKLLLSDSGFYLCAWKGQGGEQYFGPGTRLTVT.

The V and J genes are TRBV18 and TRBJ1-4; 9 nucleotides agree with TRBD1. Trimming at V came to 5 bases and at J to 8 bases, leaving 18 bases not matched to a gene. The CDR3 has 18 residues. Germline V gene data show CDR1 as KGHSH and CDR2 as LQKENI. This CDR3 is CASSFRSGTGRPGEKLFF. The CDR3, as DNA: TGTGCCAGCTCATTTCGGTCCGGGACAGGGAGGCCCGGAGAAAAACTGTTTTTT.

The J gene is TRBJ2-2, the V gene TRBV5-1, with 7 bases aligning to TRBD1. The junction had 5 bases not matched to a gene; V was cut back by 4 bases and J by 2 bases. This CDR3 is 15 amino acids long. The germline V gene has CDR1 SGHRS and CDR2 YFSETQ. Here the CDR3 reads CASSPHRGNTGELFF. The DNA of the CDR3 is TGCGCCAGCAGCCCGCACAGGGGAAACACCGGGGAGCTGTTTTTT. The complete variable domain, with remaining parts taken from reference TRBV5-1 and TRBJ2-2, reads KAGVTQTPRYLIKTRGQQVTLSCSPISGHRSVSWYQQTPGQGLQFLFEYFSETQRNKGNFPGRFSGRQFSNSRSEMNVSTLELGDSALYLCASSPHRGNTGELFFGEGSRLTVL.

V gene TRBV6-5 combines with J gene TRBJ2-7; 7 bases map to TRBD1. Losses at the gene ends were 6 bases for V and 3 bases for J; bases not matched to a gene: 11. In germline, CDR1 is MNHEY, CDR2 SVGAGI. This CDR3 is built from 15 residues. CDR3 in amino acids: CASSPFRTGNYEQYF. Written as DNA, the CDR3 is TGTGCCAGCAGCCCCTTCCGGACAGGTAACTACGAGCAGTACTTC.

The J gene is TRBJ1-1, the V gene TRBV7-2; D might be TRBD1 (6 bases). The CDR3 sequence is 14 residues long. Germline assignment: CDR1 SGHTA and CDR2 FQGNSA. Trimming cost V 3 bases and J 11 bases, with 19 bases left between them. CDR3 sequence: CASSFQIGGGSAFF. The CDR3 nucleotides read TGTGCCAGCAGCTTTCAAATCGGTGGGGGCAGCGCTTTCTTT.

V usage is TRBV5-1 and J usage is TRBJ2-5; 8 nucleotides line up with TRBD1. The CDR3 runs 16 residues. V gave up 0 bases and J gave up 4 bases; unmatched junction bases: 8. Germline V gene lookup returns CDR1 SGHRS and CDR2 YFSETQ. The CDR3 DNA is TGCGCCAGCAGCTTGGAGCCTCAGGGGGCAGGAGAGACCCAGTACTTC. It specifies CASSLEPQGAGETQYF.

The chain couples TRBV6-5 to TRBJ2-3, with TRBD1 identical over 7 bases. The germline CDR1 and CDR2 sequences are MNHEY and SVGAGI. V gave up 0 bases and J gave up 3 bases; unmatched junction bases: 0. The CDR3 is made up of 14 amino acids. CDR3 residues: CASSYSTGTDTQYF. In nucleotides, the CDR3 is TGTGCCAGCAGTTACTCGACAGGGACAGATACGCAGTATTTT.

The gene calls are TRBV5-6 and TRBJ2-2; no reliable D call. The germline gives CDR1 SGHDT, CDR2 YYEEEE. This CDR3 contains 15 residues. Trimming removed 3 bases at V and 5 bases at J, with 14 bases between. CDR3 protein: CASSSLPSQTGELFF. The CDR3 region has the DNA TGTGCCAGCAGCTCCCTCCCCAGTCAAACCGGGGAGCTGTTTTTT.

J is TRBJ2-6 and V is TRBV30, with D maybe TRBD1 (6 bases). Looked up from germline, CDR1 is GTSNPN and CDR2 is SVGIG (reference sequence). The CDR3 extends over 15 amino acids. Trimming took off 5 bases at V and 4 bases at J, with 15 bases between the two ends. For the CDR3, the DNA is TGTGCCTGGCGAACAGGGTTTCGAGGGGCCAACGTCCTGACTTTC. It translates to CAWRTGFRGANVLTF.

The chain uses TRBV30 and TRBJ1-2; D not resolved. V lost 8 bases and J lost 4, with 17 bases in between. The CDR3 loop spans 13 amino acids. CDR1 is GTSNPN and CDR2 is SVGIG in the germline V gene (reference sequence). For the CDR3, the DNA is TGTGCCCGGCTGGCAGGAGGGCTCTATGGCTACACCTTC. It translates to CARLAGGLYGYTF.

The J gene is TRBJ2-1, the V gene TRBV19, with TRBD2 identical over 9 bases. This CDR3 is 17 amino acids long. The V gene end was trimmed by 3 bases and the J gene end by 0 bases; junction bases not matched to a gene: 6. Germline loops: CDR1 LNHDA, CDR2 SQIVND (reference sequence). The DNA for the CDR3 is TGTGCCAGTAGTATTGGTAGCGGGGGCCTCTCCTACAATGAGCAGTTCTTC. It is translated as CASSIGSGGLSYNEQFF.

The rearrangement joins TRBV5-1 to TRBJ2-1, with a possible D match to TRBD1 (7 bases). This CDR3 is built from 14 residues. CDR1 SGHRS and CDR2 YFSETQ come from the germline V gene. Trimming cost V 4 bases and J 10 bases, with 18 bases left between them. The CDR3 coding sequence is TGCGCCAGCAGCCAACAGGGGACTGATCTAGAGCAGTTCTTC. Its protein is CASSQQGTDLEQFF.

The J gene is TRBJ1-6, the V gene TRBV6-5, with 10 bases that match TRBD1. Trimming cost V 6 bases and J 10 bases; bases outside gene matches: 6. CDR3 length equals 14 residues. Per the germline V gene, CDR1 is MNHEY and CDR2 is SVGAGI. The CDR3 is CASRRQGAESPLHF. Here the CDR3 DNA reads TGTGCCAGCAGACGACAGGGGGCAGAATCACCCCTCCACTTT.

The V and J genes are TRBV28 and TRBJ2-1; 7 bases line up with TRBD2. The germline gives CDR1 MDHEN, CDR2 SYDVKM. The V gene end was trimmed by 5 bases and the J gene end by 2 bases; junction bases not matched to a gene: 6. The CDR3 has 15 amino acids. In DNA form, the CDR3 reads TGTGCCAGCAGTCGATTGACTAGCACCTACAATGAGCAGTTCTTC. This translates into CASSRLTSTYNEQFF.

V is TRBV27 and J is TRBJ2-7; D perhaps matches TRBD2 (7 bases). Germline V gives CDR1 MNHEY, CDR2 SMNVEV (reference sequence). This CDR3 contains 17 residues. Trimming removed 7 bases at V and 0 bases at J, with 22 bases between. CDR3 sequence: CASIPNGGLLSSYEQYF. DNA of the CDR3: TGTGCCAGCATTCCGAACGGGGGGCTCCTGAGCTCCTACGAGCAGTACTTC.

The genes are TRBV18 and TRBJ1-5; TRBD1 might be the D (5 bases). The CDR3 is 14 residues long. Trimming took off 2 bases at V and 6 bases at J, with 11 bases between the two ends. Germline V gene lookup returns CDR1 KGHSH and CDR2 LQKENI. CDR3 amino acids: CASSPGGISQPQHF. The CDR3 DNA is TGTGCCAGCTCACCAGGGGGGATCAGTCAGCCCCAGCATTTT.

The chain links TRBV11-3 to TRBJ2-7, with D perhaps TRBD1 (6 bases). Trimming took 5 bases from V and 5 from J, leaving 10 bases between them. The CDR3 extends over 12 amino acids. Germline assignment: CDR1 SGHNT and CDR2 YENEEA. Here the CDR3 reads CASSPQGHEQYF. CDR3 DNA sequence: TGTGCCAGCAGCCCACAGGGCCACGAGCAGTACTTC.

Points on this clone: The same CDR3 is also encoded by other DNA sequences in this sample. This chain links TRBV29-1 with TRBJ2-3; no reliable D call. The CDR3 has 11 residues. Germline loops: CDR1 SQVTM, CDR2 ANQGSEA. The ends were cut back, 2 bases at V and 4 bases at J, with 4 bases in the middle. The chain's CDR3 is CSVETADTQYF. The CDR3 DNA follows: TGCAGCGTTGAAACAGCAGATACGCAGTATTTT.